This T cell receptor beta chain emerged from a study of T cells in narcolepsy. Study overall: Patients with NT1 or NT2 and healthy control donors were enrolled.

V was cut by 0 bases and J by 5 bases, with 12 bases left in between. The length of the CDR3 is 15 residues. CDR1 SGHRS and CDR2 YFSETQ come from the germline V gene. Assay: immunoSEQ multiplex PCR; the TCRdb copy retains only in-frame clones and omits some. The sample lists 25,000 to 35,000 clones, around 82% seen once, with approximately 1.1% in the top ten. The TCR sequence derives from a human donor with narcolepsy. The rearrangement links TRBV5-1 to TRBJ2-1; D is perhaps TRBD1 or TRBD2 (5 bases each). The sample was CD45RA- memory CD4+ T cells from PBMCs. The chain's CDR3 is CASSLGGTVNNEQFF. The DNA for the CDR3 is TGCGCCAGCAGCTTGGGTGGGACGGTCAACAATGAGCAGTTCTTC.